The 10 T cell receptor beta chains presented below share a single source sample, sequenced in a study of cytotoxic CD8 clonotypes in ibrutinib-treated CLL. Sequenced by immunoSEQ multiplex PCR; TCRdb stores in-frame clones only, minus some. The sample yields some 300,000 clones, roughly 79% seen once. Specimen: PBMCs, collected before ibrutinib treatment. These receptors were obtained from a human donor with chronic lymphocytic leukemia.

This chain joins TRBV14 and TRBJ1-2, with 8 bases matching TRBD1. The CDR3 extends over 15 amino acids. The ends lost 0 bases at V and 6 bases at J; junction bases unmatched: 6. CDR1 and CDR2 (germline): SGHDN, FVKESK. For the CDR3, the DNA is TGTGCCAGCAGCCAAGATCCGACAGGGGTGAATGGCTACACCTTC. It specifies CASSQDPTGVNGYTF.

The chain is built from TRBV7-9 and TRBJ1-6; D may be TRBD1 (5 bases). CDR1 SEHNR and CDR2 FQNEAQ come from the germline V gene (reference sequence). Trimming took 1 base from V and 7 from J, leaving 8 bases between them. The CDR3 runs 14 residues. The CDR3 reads CASSLGGGNSPLHF. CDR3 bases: TGTGCCAGCAGCTTAGGCGGGGGAAATTCACCCCTCCACTTT.

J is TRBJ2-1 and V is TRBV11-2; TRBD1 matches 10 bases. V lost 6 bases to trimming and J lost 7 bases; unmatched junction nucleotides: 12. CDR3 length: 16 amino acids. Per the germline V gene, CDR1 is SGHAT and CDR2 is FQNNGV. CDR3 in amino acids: CASRIRDRGGWNEQFF. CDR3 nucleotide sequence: TGTGCCAGCAGAATTCGGGACAGGGGTGGGTGGAATGAGCAGTTCTTC.

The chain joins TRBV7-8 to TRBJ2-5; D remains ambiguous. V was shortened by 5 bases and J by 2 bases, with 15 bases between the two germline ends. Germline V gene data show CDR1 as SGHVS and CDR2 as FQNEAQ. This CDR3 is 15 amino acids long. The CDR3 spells CASSLIWAAQETQYF. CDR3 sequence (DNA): TGTGCCAGCAGCCTCATCTGGGCGGCGCAAGAGACCCAGTACTTC.

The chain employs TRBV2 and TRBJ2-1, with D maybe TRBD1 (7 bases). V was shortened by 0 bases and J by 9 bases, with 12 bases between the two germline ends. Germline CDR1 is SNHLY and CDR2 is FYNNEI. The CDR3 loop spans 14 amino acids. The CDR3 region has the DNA TGTGCCAGCAGTGAAGCGCCAGGGGGGACTGAGCAGTTCTTC. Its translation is CASSEAPGGTEQFF.

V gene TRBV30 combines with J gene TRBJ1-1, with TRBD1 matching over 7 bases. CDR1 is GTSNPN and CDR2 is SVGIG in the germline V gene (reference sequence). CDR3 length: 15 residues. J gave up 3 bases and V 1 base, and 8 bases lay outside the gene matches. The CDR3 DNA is TGTGCCTGGAGTGCCCAGACAGGGAGGGACACTGAAGCTTTCTTT. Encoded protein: CAWSAQTGRDTEAFF.

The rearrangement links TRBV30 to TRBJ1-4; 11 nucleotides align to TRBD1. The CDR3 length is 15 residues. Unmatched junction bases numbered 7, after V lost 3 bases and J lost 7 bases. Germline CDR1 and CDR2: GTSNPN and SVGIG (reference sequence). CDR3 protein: CAWREGTGGFEKLFF. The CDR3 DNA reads TGTGCCTGGAGAGAGGGGACAGGGGGTTTTGAAAAACTGTTTTTT.

CDR3 coding DNA: TGTGCCAGCAGGCCGAACAGGGGGCTTAGGAATGAGCAGTTCTTC. It specifies CASRPNRGLRNEQFF. J is TRBJ2-1 and V is TRBV6-5, with 9 bases fitting TRBD1. CDR1 is MNHEY and CDR2 is SVGAGI in the germline V gene. The V segment lost 6 bases and the J segment 7 bases; nucleotides outside the gene matches: 10. The CDR3 contains 15 residues.

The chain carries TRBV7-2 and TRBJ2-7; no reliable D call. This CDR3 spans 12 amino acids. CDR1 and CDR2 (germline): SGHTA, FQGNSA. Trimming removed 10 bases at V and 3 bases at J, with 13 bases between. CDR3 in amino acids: CATWICSYEQYF. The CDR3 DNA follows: TGTGCCACCTGGATTTGCAGCTACGAGCAGTACTTC. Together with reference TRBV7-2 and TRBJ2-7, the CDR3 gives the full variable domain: GAGVSQSPSNKVTEKGKDVELRCDPISGHTALYWYRQSLGQGLEFLIYFQGNSAPDKSGLPSDRFSAERTGGSVSTLTIQRTQQEDSAVYLCATWICSYEQYFGPGTRLTVT.

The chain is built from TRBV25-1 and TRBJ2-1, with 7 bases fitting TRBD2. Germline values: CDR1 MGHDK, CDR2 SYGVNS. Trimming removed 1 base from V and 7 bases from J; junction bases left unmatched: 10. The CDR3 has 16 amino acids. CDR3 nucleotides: TGTGCCAGCAGTGAATTTGGCGGGAGAGGTATGAATGAGCAGTTCTTC. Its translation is CASSEFGGRGMNEQFF.